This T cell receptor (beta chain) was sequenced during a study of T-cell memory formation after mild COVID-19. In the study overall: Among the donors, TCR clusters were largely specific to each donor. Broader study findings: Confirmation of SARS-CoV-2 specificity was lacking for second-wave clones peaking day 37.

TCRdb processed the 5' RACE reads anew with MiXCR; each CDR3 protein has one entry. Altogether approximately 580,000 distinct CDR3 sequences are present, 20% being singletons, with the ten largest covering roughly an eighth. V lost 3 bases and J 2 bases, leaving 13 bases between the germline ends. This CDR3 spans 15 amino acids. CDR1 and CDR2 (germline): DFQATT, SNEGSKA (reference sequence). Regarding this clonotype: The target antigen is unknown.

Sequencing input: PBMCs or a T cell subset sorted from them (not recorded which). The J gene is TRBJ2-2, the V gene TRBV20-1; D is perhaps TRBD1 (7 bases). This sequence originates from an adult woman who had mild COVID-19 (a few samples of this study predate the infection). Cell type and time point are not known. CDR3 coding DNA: TGCAGTGCTAGGCGGGACAGCTTAAACACCGGGGAGCTGTTTTTT. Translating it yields CSARRDSLNTGELFF.